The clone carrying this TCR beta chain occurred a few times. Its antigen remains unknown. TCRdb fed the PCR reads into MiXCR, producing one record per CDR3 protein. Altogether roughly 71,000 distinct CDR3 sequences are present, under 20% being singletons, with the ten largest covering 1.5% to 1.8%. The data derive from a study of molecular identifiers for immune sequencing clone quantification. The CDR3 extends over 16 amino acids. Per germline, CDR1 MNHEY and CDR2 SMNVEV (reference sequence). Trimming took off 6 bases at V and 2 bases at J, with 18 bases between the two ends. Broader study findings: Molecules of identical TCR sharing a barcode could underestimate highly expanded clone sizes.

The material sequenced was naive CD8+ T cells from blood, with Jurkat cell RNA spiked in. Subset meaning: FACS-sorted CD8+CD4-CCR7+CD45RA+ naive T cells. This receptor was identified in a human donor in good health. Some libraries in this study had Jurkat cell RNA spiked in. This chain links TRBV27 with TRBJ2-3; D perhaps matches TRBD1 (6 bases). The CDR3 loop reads CASSHLPGQNTDTQYF. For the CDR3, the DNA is TGTGCCAGCAGCCACCTCCCGGGACAAAACACAGATACGCAGTATTTT.